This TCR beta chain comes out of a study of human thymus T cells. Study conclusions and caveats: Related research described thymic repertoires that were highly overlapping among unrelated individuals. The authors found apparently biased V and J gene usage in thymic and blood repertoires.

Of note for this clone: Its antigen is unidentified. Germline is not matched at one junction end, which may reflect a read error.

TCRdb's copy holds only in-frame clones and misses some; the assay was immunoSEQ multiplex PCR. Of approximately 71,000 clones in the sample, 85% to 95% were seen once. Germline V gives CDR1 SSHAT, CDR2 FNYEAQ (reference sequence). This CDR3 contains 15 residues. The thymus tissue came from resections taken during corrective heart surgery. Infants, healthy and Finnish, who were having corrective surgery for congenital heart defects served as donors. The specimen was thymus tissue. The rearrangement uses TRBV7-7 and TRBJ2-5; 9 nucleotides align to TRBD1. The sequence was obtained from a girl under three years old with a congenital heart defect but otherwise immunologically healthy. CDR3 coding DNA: TGTGCTAGCAGCTTTGGCACAGGGGGCAGAGAGACCCAGTACTTC. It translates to CASSFGTGGRETQYF.